The 13 T cell receptor beta chains below come from one sample, sequenced in a study of beta chain features in type 1 diabetes. Isolated RNA was reverse transcribed in full, so expressed TCRB transcripts were sequenced. Repertoires were generated with immunoSEQ multiplex PCR, while TCRdb's copy carries only in-frame clones and drops some. The sample has a few hundred thousand clones; around 15% are singletons. The specimen sequenced was naive CD4+ T cells from blood. Receptors were obtained from a woman between 18 and 30 years old in good health.

This clone has a handful of counts. Additional DNA sequences in this sample encode the identical CDR3. The V and J genes are TRBV7-3 and TRBJ2-3, with 10 nucleotides matching TRBD1. V was clipped by 2 bases and J by 4 bases; unmatched bases: 3. In germline, CDR1 is SGHTA, CDR2 FQGTGA. The CDR3 loop spans 15 amino acids. The CDR3 region is CASSLGGQGADTQYF. CDR3 nucleotide sequence: TGTGCCAGCAGCTTAGGAGGACAGGGGGCAGATACGCAGTATTTT.

This clone was observed a handful of times. The V and J genes are TRBV15 and TRBJ2-5; D remains unclear. Trimming pared 0 bases from V and 2 bases from J, leaving 4 bases between. This CDR3 contains 13 residues. Germline loops: CDR1 LNHNV, CDR2 YYDKDF (reference sequence). This chain's CDR3 is CATSRDTQETQYF. In DNA, the CDR3 is TGTGCCACCAGCAGAGACACTCAAGAGACCCAGTACTTC.

The chain joins TRBV29-1 to TRBJ2-1; TRBD1 matches 7 bases. The CDR3 has 13 amino acids. Trimming cost V 7 bases and J 0 bases; bases outside gene matches: 3. Germline-derived CDR1 and CDR2 are SQVTM and ANQGSEA. In DNA form, the CDR3 reads TGCAGCGCCAACAGGGGCTCCTACAATGAGCAGTTCTTC. Translation: CSANRGSYNEQFF.

This clone showed up just a few times. The genes are TRBV4-2 and TRBJ1-5; a possible D gene is TRBD1 (5 bases). Germline-derived CDR1 and CDR2 are LGHNA and YNFKEQ. The germline V and J ends were trimmed by 3 bases and 4 bases, with 16 bases remaining between them. The CDR3 covers 16 residues. CDR3 amino acids: CASSQELTEVNQPQHF. CDR3 nucleotide sequence: TGTGCCAGCAGCCAGGAATTGACAGAAGTTAATCAGCCCCAGCATTTT.

The rearrangement links TRBV19 to TRBJ1-5, with D unresolved. The V end lost 1 base, the J end lost 0 bases, and 10 bases lay between the germline ends. The CDR3 extends over 16 amino acids. The germline gives CDR1 LNHDA, CDR2 SQIVND (reference sequence). CDR3 sequence reads: CASSIGAGPSNQPQHF. The CDR3 region has the DNA TGTGCCAGTAGTATAGGCGCGGGCCCTAGCAATCAGCCCCAGCATTTT.

This clone turned up a few times. V gene TRBV28 combines with J gene TRBJ1-1; D is possibly TRBD1 (5 bases). Germline CDR1 is MDHEN and CDR2 is SYDVKM. This CDR3 has 14 residues. The germline V and J ends were trimmed by 7 bases and 4 bases, with 16 bases remaining between them. The CDR3 loop reads CASTTGAVGTEAFF. The DNA for the CDR3 is TGTGCCAGCACCACTGGGGCAGTAGGCACTGAAGCTTTCTTT.

V usage is TRBV19 and J usage is TRBJ2-4, with D possibly being TRBD1 (6 bases). Germline V lookup: CDR1 LNHDA, CDR2 SQIVND (reference sequence). The CDR3 is 13 residues long. Trimming pared 1 base from V and 9 bases from J, leaving 10 bases between. Here the CDR3 DNA reads TGTGCCAGTAGTATAGCCAGGGGTGGCATTCAGTACTTC. It encodes CASSIARGGIQYF.

Of note for this clone: This same CDR3 is encoded by further DNA sequences in the sample. The rearrangement links TRBV5-1 to TRBJ2-1, with TRBD1 as a possible D gene (5 bases). Germline assignment: CDR1 SGHRS and CDR2 YFSETQ. V shed 4 bases and J shed 0 bases, with 11 bases lying between them. The CDR3 runs to 15 residues. The CDR3 protein is CASSPQGSSYNEQFF. CDR3 coding DNA: TGCGCCAGCAGCCCGCAGGGCAGCTCCTACAATGAGCAGTTCTTC.

The chain links TRBV27 to TRBJ2-3; D unclear. CDR1 is MNHEY, CDR2 SMNVEV, per germline (reference sequence). There are 11 residues in the CDR3. V lost 3 bases and J 7 bases, leaving 5 bases between the germline ends. CDR3 region: CASSLRNTQYF. CDR3 DNA sequence: TGTGCCAGCAGTTTGAGGAATACGCAGTATTTT.

This rearrangement joins TRBV10-1 to TRBJ2-1, with 9 bases matching TRBD2. This CDR3 comprises 18 residues. The J segment lost 7 bases and the V segment lost 3 bases, leaving 16 bases of the junction unmatched. Germline V lookup: CDR1 WNHNN, CDR2 SYGVQD (reference sequence). The CDR3 spells CASSDSGSAGGPRNEQFF. Here the CDR3 DNA reads TGCGCCAGCAGTGACTCGGGTTCGGCGGGAGGGCCCAGGAATGAGCAGTTCTTC.

This chain's CDR3 is CAWNNPGLAGLDTQYF. As DNA, the CDR3 is TGTGCCTGGAATAACCCGGGACTAGCGGGATTAGATACGCAGTATTTT. The chain has TRBV30 and TRBJ2-3, with 13 positions matching TRBD2. CDR3 length: 16 amino acids. The V and J ends lost 4 bases and 5 bases, in that order; junction bases with no gene match: 9. CDR1 is GTSNPN, CDR2 SVGIG, per germline (reference sequence).

This clone was observed a handful of times. The chain couples TRBV30 to TRBJ1-5; perhaps TRBD1 as D (5 bases). V was shortened by 3 bases and J by 5 bases, with 14 bases between the two germline ends. The CDR3 spans 14 residues. CDR1 is GTSNPN and CDR2 is SVGIG in the germline V gene (reference sequence). The CDR3 loop reads CAWSVWGGDQPQHF. CDR3 coding DNA: TGTGCCTGGAGCGTTTGGGGGGGGGATCAGCCCCAGCATTTT.

This clone was seen more than once but under ten times. V and J are TRBV19 and TRBJ2-1, with TRBD2 identical over 8 bases. Germline assignment: CDR1 LNHDA and CDR2 SQIVND (reference sequence). V lost 7 bases to trimming and J lost 7 bases; unmatched junction nucleotides: 12. CDR3 length: 15 residues. The CDR3 nucleotides are TGTGCCAGTACCGAGGGAGTAGCGGGAAGGAATGAGCAGTTCTTC. It specifies CASTEGVAGRNEQFF.